These 31 T cell receptor beta chains were all obtained from the same sample, sequenced in a study of control samples from healthy donors and cancer patients. TCRdb keeps only in-frame clones here, not all; method: immunoSEQ multiplex PCR. The sample includes around 130,000 clones, around nine tenths seen only once; the top ten take 6.5% to 9.5%. Sequencing was carried out using PBMCs. These receptors originate from a man aged 50-60 years with head and neck cancer.

This clone is a singleton in its sample. The rearrangement links TRBV7-9 to TRBJ1-6; no clear D gene. This CDR3 region has 14 residues. V lost 3 bases to trimming and J lost 8 bases, with 11 bases between them. Germline V gene lookup returns CDR1 SEHNR and CDR2 FQNEAQ (reference sequence). This chain's CDR3 is CASSLPQLYSPLHF. The CDR3, as DNA: TGTGCCAGCAGCTTGCCGCAACTTTATTCACCCCTCCACTTT.

The chain carries TRBV4-1 and TRBJ2-3, with 8 nucleotides matching TRBD2. Per the germline V gene, CDR1 is MGHRA and CDR2 is YSYEKL. Losses at the gene ends were 4 bases for V and 1 base for J; bases not matched to a gene: 1. This CDR3 spans 14 amino acids. CDR3 region: CASSPREGTDTQYF. DNA of the CDR3: TGCGCCAGCAGCCCGCGGGAGGGCACAGATACGCAGTATTTT.

The chain is built from TRBV19 and TRBJ2-1; the match to TRBD2 covers 10 bases. CDR3 length equals 20 residues. Germline V CDR1 and CDR2: LNHDA, SQIVND (reference sequence). V dropped 5 bases and J dropped 8; count of bases not matched to a gene: 24. The chain's CDR3 is CASSSLPGLAQKASRDEQFF. For the CDR3, the DNA is TGTGCCAGTAGTTCGCTTCCGGGACTAGCGCAGAAGGCTTCGAGGGATGAGCAGTTCTTC.

The rearrangement links TRBV19 to TRBJ1-2, with D possibly matching TRBD1 (6 bases). Germline values: CDR1 LNHDA, CDR2 SQIVND (reference sequence). The CDR3 is made up of 15 amino acids. V was pared by 7 bases and J by 4 bases, with 19 bases between. In nucleotides, the CDR3 is TGTGCCAGTACCCCCCGGGACACCTCTTCCTATGGCTACACCTTC. Its protein is CASTPRDTSSYGYTF.

The chain joins TRBV7-2 to TRBJ1-5; 10 bases line up with TRBD1. The CDR3 length is 14 residues. CDR1 is SGHTA, CDR2 FQGNSA, per germline. Trimming took 5 bases from V and 5 from J; bases not matched to a gene: 3. For the CDR3, the DNA is TGTGCCAGCAGCCTCGGGACAGGGGATCAGCCCCAGCATTTT. Its protein product is CASSLGTGDQPQHF.

This chain joins TRBV7-9 and TRBJ2-3; 10 nucleotides align to TRBD2. J gave up 3 bases and V 1 base, and 4 bases lay outside the gene matches. The CDR3 consists of 16 residues. Germline CDR1 and CDR2: SEHNR and FQNEAQ (reference sequence). The CDR3 here is CASSLGLAGVTDTQYF. The CDR3 region has the DNA TGTGCCAGCAGCTTAGGTCTAGCGGGAGTAACAGATACGCAGTATTTT. The full variable domain, in which reference TRBV7-9 and TRBJ2-3 provide the parts outside the CDR3, is DTGVSQNPRHKITKRGQNVTFRCDPISEHNRLYWYRQTLGQGPEFLTYFQNEAQLEKSRLLSDRFSAERPKGSFSTLEIQRTEQGDSAMYLCASSLGLAGVTDTQYFGPGTRLTVL.

This sequence joins TRBV14 and TRBJ2-3; 8 nucleotides line up with TRBD1. CDR1 and CDR2 (germline): SGHDN, FVKESK. There are 16 residues in the CDR3. J lost 2 bases, V lost 4 bases, and 8 bases had no gene match. The CDR3: CASSLKTGADTDTQYF. The DNA for the CDR3 is TGTGCCAGCAGCCTTAAGACAGGGGCGGACACAGATACGCAGTATTTT.

J is TRBJ2-1 and V is TRBV6-6; TRBD2 matches 10 bases. With 6 bases clipped from V and 9 bases from J, the junction kept 8 bases outside the gene matches. The germline gives CDR1 MNHNY, CDR2 SVGAGI (reference sequence). This CDR3 has 14 amino acids. Here the CDR3 reads CASSLAGGQIEQFF. The CDR3 DNA reads TGTGCCAGCAGCTTAGCGGGAGGTCAAATTGAGCAGTTCTTC.

This sequence joins TRBV7-6 and TRBJ2-1; 9 bases are a match to TRBD2. Looked up from germline, CDR1 is SGHVS and CDR2 is FNYEAQ. This CDR3 is 14 amino acids long. V lost 11 bases to trimming and J lost 6 bases; unmatched junction nucleotides: 11. CDR3 loop: CACALAGAANEQFF. The CDR3 nucleotides are TGTGCCTGTGCCTTAGCGGGAGCGGCCAATGAGCAGTTCTTC.

This rearrangement joins TRBV24-1 to TRBJ2-7; TRBD1 might be the D (7 bases). The CDR3 totals 14 residues. Between the trimmed V and J ends, which lost 3 bases and 6 bases, there was a span of 14 bases. CDR1 and CDR2 (germline): KGHDR, SFDVKD. The CDR3 loop reads CATSDGGNRGEQYF. CDR3 sequence (DNA): TGTGCCACCAGTGATGGGGGGAACAGGGGCGAGCAGTACTTC.

A word on this clone: Distinct nucleotide sequences in the sample also encode this CDR3. In DNA, the CDR3 is TGTGCCAGCAGTTCCCTGGGACGGGGTGAGCAGTACTTC. This encodes CASSSLGRGEQYF. V and J are TRBV6-2 or TRBV6-3 and TRBJ2-7; either TRBD1 or TRBD2 may fit D (5 bases each). The ends were cut back, 4 bases at V and 7 bases at J, with 14 bases in the middle. The CDR3 consists of 13 residues. Germline V gives CDR1 MNHEY, CDR2 SVGEGT.

DNA for the CDR3: TGTGCCAGCAGTAGGAGACAGGGTCTCTCACCCCTCCACTTT. It specifies CASSRRQGLSPLHF. The V call is TRBV6-2 or TRBV6-3, the J call TRBJ1-6; 7 bases agree with TRBD1. Germline values: CDR1 MNHEY, CDR2 SVGEGT. J gave up 10 bases and V 5 bases, and 8 bases lay outside the gene matches. This CDR3 comprises 14 residues.

The chain recombines TRBV11-2 with TRBJ2-3; D not certain. The CDR3 has 12 amino acids. Germline values: CDR1 SGHAT, CDR2 FQNNGV. V was clipped by 7 bases and J by 0 bases, with 5 bases between them. This CDR3 is CASKASTDTQYF. The CDR3 coding sequence is TGTGCCAGCAAAGCGAGCACAGATACGCAGTATTTT.

V gene TRBV9 combines with J gene TRBJ2-7; D remains unclear. Germline V gene data show CDR1 as SGDLS and CDR2 as YYNGEE. Trimming cost V 0 bases and J 0 bases, with 13 bases left between them. This CDR3 spans 16 amino acids. CDR3: CASSVGIEASSYEQYF. The DNA of the CDR3 is TGTGCCAGCAGCGTAGGGATTGAGGCCAGCTCCTACGAGCAGTACTTC.

The chain couples TRBV12-3 or TRBV12-4 to TRBJ2-7, with D maybe TRBD1 (6 bases). The CDR3 spans 12 residues. Trimming left V 6 bases short and J 3 bases short, with 9 bases between. This CDR3 reads CASSPGVYEQYF. The CDR3 nucleotides read TGTGCCAGCAGCCCAGGGGTCTACGAGCAGTACTTC.

This clone was seen a single time. One junction end does not reproduce the germline sequence, and a read error may be involved. V usage is TRBV24-1 and J usage is TRBJ1-2; a weak D match, TRBD1 (5 bases). Germline V gives CDR1 KGHDR, CDR2 SFDVKD. There are 13 residues in the CDR3. The CDR3 reads CATSDSLELQAYF. Here the CDR3 DNA reads TGTGCCACCAGTGATTCCCTAGAGTTACAGGCCTACTTC.

This chain connects TRBV28 to TRBJ1-2, with a tentative D call TRBD1 (6 bases). Between the trimmed V and J ends, which lost 11 bases and 5 bases, there was a span of 15 bases. CDR1 is MDHEN, CDR2 SYDVKM, per germline. The CDR3 extends over 12 amino acids. The CDR3 sequence: CAGGLGGYGYTF. DNA for the CDR3: TGTGCCGGGGGCTTAGGGGGTTATGGCTACACCTTC.

This clone is a singleton in its sample. The rearrangement joins TRBV27 to TRBJ1-6, with a weak D call TRBD1 (6 bases). The CDR3 runs 13 residues. Germline V gene lookup returns CDR1 MNHEY and CDR2 SMNVEV (reference sequence). Trimming left V 11 bases short and J 9 bases short, with 17 bases between. Written as DNA, the CDR3 is TGTGCCGGCGCCTTCGACAGGTCTTCACCCCTCCACTTT. Translated: CAGAFDRSSPLHF.

The gene calls are TRBV5-8 and TRBJ2-1; 11 bases are a match to TRBD1. J was trimmed by 6 bases and V by 4 bases; bases with no gene match: 18. Germline V CDR1 and CDR2: SGHTS, YDEGEE. The CDR3 runs 19 residues. CDR3 coding DNA: TGTGCCAGCAGCCCGATCTTAAAGCGCGGGACAGGGGGGTTCAATGAGCAGTTCTTC. It is translated as CASSPILKRGTGGFNEQFF.

This clone appeared a single time. The gene calls are TRBV18 and TRBJ1-1; no clear D. The CDR3 contains 14 residues. In germline, CDR1 is KGHSH, CDR2 LQKENI. Trimming shortened V by 2 bases and J by 1 base, and 8 bases separated the two germline ends. The CDR3 loop reads CASSPVGENTEAFF. The CDR3 DNA sequence: TGTGCCAGCTCACCAGTGGGAGAGAACACTGAAGCTTTCTTT.

This clone occurred once. The chain joins TRBV2 to TRBJ2-1, with D tentatively TRBD1 or TRBD2 (5 bases each). Trimming cost V 5 bases and J 4 bases, with 12 bases left between them. Germline CDR1 reads SNHLY; CDR2 reads FYNNEI. The CDR3 extends over 14 amino acids. The CDR3 region is CASSFEGLYNEQFF. CDR3 nucleotides: TGTGCCAGCAGTTTCGAGGGGCTTTACAATGAGCAGTTCTTC. The whole variable domain, filled in from reference TRBV2 and TRBJ2-1, reads EPEVTQTPSHQVTQMGQEVILRCVPISNHLYFYWYRQILGQKVEFLVSFYNNEISEKSEIFDDQFSVERPDGSNFTLKIRSTKLEDSAMYFCASSFEGLYNEQFFGPGTRLTVL.

The chain combines TRBV11-2 with TRBJ1-1; D remains ambiguous. Germline lookup yields CDR1 SGHAT and CDR2 FQNNGV. This CDR3 spans 12 amino acids. V was shortened by 3 bases and J by 5 bases, with 7 bases between the two germline ends. This chain's CDR3 is CASSFTVTEAFF. As DNA, the CDR3 is TGTGCCAGCAGCTTCACCGTTACTGAAGCTTTCTTT.

The V gene is TRBV5-1, the J gene TRBJ2-1, with 9 bases identical to TRBD2. CDR1 and CDR2 (germline): SGHRS, YFSETQ. The CDR3 consists of 16 residues. V gave up 4 bases and J gave up 7 bases; unmatched junction bases: 12. The CDR3 is CASSPPRASGDNEQFF. CDR3 in DNA: TGCGCCAGCAGCCCACCCAGGGCTAGCGGGGATAATGAGCAGTTCTTC.

The gene calls are TRBV7-9 and TRBJ2-1; possibly TRBD1 for D (6 bases). Germline CDR1 and CDR2: SEHNR and FQNEAQ (reference sequence). This CDR3 region has 12 residues. Trimming took off 2 bases at V and 8 bases at J, with 7 bases between the two ends. The CDR3 region is CASSLYRDEQFF. CDR3 sequence (DNA): TGTGCCAGCAGCTTATACAGGGATGAGCAGTTCTTC.

This chain uses TRBV19 with TRBJ2-1; the D gene is possibly TRBD2 (6 bases). Germline V gives CDR1 LNHDA, CDR2 SQIVND (reference sequence). The CDR3 is 15 amino acids. V was clipped by 1 base and J by 8 bases, with 15 bases between them. CDR3 sequence reads: CASSIAGRGAYEQFF. The CDR3 DNA sequence: TGTGCCAGTAGTATAGCGGGGCGCGGGGCCTATGAGCAGTTCTTC.

This clone has only a few counts. The CDR3 sequence is CASSELLIMTSGQPQHF. Here the CDR3 DNA reads TGTGCCAGCAGTGAATTATTGATCATGACAAGTGGTCAGCCCCAGCATTTT. The chain recombines TRBV6-1 with TRBJ1-5; D gene ambiguous. Germline values: CDR1 MNHNS, CDR2 SASEGT. The CDR3 covers 17 residues. Trimming stripped 2 bases from V and 6 bases from J, with 20 bases between.

The chain uses TRBV6-2 or TRBV6-3 and TRBJ2-7; 7 bases map to TRBD1. The CDR3 has 15 amino acids. CDR1 MNHEY and CDR2 SVGEGT come from the germline V gene. The V segment lost 2 bases and the J segment 3 bases; nucleotides outside the gene matches: 7. CDR3 bases: TGTGCCAGCAGTTACGGCCCCGGGACAGACTACGAGCAGTACTTC. Translated: CASSYGPGTDYEQYF.

The rearrangement links TRBV27 to TRBJ1-5; D is unclear. The V and J ends lost 5 bases and 1 base respectively, with 6 bases between them. The CDR3 is 13 residues long. Germline values: CDR1 MNHEY, CDR2 SMNVEV (reference sequence). The CDR3 reads CASSPQSNQPQHF. In DNA form, the CDR3 reads TGTGCCAGCAGTCCACAGAGCAATCAGCCCCAGCATTTT.

The gene calls are TRBV3-1 (or the pseudogene TRBV3-2) and TRBJ2-6, with D perhaps TRBD1 or TRBD2 (5 bases each). Germline V gene sequence: CDR1 LGHDT, CDR2 YNNKEL (reference sequence). Trimming cost V 0 bases and J 0 bases, with 12 bases left between them. There are 18 residues in the CDR3. The CDR3 DNA reads TGTGCCAGCAGCCAAGATGGTTGGGGGAACTCTGGGGCCAACGTCCTGACTTTC. It translates to CASSQDGWGNSGANVLTF.

The chain is built from TRBV2 and TRBJ2-1, with D possibly TRBD2 on 7 matching bases. The CDR3 contains 17 residues. Germline lookup yields CDR1 SNHLY and CDR2 FYNNEI. Trimming removed 3 bases from V and 5 bases from J, with 20 bases in between. The CDR3 coding sequence is TGTGCCAGCAGTGACCCTCCAGCGGGACACGGAAACAATGAGCAGTTCTTC. Translation gives CASSDPPAGHGNNEQFF.

This rearrangement joins TRBV11-2 to TRBJ2-7; weak D call: TRBD2 (6 bases). Germline V gene lookup returns CDR1 SGHAT and CDR2 FQNNGV. V was clipped by 4 bases and J by 5 bases, with 18 bases between them. The CDR3 covers 15 residues. The CDR3 DNA sequence: TGTGCCAGCAGCTCGGGGGACCACCCATCTAACGAGCAGTACTTC. Amino acids: CASSSGDHPSNEQYF.